This T cell receptor beta chain comes out of a study of cytomegalovirus exposure and HLA in healthy donors. About this clone: Its antigen is not known.

Study findings and constraints: Reported findings show TCR beta sequences accurately forecast HLA-A and HLA-B alleles in most subjects. TCR beta V- and J-gene trimming, according to a later analysis, was linked to a missense DCLRE1C variant. Reports showed the classifier diagnosing cytomegalovirus status with high specificity and sensitivity.

Primers: 60 Vbeta forward and 13 Jbeta reverse. Assay used: immunoSEQ multiplex PCR; TCRdb lists only in-frame clones, some missing. The sample lists about 120,000 clones; approximately 80% were seen once. The V gene's germline CDR1 is GTSNPN and CDR2 SVGIG (reference sequence). The CDR3 has 16 amino acids. V shed 2 bases and J 2 bases; nucleotides not matched to a gene: 6. The receptor's source is a man aged 18 to 29 in good health and CMV-seropositive. What was sequenced was PBMCs. This chain uses TRBV30 with TRBJ2-5; the match to TRBD2 covers 12 bases. The CDR3 coding sequence is TGTGCCTGGAGTCCACTAGCGGGGGGATCTCAAGAGACCCAGTACTTC. It specifies CAWSPLAGGSQETQYF. Variable domain in full (rest from reference TRBV30 and TRBJ2-5): SQTIHQWPATLVQPVGSPLSLECTVEGTSNPNLYWYRQAAGRGLQLLFYSVGIGQISSEVPQNLSASRPQDRQFILSSKKLLLSDSGFYLCAWSPLAGGSQETQYFGPGTRLLVL.